This T cell receptor (beta chain) was sequenced in a study of post-analysis software for immune sequencing data. Study findings and constraints: Controls showed lower frequencies than patients for five TRBV segments, and TRBV5-6, TRBV5-1 and TRBV20-1 were among these.

Every TCR beta cDNA library bore unique molecular identifiers. A single record per CDR3 protein comes from TCRdb applying MiXCR to the PCR reads. This table holds roughly 730,000 distinct CDR3 sequences, approximately 30% found once. The V gene's germline CDR1 is SGHNT and CDR2 YYREEE (reference sequence). V lost 1 base, J lost 6 bases, and 9 bases stayed unmatched. The CDR3 loop spans 16 amino acids. This clonotype appeared a few times. Its antigen is not identified. Sequencing used blood. J is TRBJ1-4 and V is TRBV5-4, with TRBD1 matching 7 bases. This receptor was taken from a girl under 18 with multiple sclerosis. CDR3 region: CASSLNLQGPDEKLFF. The CDR3 DNA follows: TGTGCCAGCAGCTTGAACTTACAGGGGCCCGATGAAAAACTGTTTTTT.